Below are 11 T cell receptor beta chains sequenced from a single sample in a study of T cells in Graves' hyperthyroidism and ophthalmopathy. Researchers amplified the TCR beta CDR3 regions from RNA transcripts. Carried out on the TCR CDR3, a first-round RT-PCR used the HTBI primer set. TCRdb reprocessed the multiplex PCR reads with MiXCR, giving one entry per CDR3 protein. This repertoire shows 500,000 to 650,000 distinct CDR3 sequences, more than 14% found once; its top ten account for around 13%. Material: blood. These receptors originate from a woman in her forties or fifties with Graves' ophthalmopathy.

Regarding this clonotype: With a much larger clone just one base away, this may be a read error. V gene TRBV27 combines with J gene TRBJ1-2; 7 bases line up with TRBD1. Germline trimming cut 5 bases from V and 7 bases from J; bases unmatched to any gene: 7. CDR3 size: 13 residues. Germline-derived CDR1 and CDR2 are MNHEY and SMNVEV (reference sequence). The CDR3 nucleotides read TGTGCCAGCAGTGAGACAGGGCTAGGTGGCTACACCTTC. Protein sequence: CASSETGLGGYTF.

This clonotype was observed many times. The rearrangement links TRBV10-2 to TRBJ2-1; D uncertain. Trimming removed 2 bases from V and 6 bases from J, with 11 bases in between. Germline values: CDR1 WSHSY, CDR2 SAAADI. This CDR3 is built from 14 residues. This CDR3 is CASSEAYSGNEQFF. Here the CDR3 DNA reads TGCGCCAGCAGTGAGGCTTACAGTGGCAATGAGCAGTTCTTC.

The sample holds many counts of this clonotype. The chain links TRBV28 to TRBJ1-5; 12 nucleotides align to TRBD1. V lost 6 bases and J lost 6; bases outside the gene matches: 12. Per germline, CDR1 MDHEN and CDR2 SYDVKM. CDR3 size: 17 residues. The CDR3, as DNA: TGTGCCAGCAGGCCGGGACAGGGGGCGCACCCCCCTCAGCCCCAGCATTTT. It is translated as CASRPGQGAHPPQPQHF.

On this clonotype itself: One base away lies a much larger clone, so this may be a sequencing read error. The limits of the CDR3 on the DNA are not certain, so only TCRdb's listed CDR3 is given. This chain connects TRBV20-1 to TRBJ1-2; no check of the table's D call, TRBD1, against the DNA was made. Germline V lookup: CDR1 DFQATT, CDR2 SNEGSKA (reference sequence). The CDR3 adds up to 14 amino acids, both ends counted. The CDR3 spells CSALRGAENYGCTF.

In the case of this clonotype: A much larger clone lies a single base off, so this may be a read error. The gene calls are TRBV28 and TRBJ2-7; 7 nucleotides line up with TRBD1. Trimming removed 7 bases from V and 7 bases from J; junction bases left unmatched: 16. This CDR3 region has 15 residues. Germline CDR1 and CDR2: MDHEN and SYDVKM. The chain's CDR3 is CASTTTDRVGNEQYF. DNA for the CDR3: TGTGCCAGCACCACTACAGACAGGGTTGGTAATGAGCAGTACTTC.

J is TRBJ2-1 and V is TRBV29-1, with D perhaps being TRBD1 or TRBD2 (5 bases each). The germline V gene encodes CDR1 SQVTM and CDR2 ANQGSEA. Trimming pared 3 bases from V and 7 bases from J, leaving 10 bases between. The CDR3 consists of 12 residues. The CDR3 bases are TGCAGCGTTGACCGATGGGGGAATGAGCAGTTCTTC. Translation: CSVDRWGNEQFF.

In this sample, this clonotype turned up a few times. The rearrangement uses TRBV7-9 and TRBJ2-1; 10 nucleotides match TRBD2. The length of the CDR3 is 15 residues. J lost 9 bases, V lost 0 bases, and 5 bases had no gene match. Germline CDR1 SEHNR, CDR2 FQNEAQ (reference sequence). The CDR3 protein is CASSLASLAGVEQFF. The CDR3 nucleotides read TGTGCCAGCAGCTTAGCCAGTCTAGCGGGAGTTGAGCAGTTCTTC.

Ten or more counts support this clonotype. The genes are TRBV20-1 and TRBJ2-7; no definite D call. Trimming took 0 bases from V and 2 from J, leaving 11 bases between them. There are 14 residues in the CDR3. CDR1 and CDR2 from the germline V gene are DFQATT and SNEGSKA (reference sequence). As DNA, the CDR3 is TGCAGTGCTAGAGATCGAGACTTCGCCTACGAGCAGTACTTC. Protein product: CSARDRDFAYEQYF.

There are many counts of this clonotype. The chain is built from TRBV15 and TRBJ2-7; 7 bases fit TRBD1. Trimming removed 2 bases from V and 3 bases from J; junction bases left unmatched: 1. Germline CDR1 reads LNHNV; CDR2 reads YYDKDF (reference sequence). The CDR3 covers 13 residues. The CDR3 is CATSRNRGYEQYF. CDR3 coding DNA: TGTGCCACCAGCAGAAACAGGGGCTACGAGCAGTACTTC.

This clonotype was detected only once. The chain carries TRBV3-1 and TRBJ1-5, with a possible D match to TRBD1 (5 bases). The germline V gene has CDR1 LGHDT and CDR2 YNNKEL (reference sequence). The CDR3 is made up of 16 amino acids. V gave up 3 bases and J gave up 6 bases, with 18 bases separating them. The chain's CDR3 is CASSHSTGAWGQPQHF. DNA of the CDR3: TGTGCCAGCAGCCACAGCACCGGGGCTTGGGGTCAGCCCCAGCATTTT.

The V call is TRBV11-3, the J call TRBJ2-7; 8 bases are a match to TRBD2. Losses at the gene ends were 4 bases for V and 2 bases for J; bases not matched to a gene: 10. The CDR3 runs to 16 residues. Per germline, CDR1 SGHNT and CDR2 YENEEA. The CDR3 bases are TGTGCCAGCAGCTCCGGGGGGGGGACTCGAACCTACGAGCAGTACTTC. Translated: CASSSGGGTRTYEQYF.